This T cell receptor beta chain was found in a study of T cell repertoires in cytomegalovirus infection. Study in general: A matching HLA type, together with CMV infection, was signaled by public TCR beta signatures. Overall study findings and caveats: The response measured ex vivo was dominated by TCR beta clonotypes (HLA-C-restricted and CMV-specific). Pooled public TCR beta family frequency picked out CMV carriers with the relevant HLA.

TCRdb recomputed calls from the reads with MiXCR, one row per CDR3 protein. Altogether about 100,000 distinct CDR3 sequences are present, about 29% being singletons, with the ten largest covering over 60%. Trimming pared 5 bases from V and 1 base from J, leaving 6 bases between. The CDR3 consists of 13 residues. The germline CDR1 and CDR2 sequences are SEHNR and FQNEAQ (reference sequence). This clonotype came up a few times. The antigen remains undetermined. The TCR was taken from a human donor in good health (CMV status not recorded). Some clones in this sample may be carry-over from other donors' samples. The V gene is TRBV7-9, the J gene TRBJ1-5; D not certain. Specimen: CD8+ T cells from cultured PBMCs, collected from culture after CMV antigen stimulation. This CDR3 reads CASSHGSNQPQHF. Here the CDR3 DNA reads TGTGCCAGCAGCCACGGGAGCAATCAGCCCCAGCATTTT.